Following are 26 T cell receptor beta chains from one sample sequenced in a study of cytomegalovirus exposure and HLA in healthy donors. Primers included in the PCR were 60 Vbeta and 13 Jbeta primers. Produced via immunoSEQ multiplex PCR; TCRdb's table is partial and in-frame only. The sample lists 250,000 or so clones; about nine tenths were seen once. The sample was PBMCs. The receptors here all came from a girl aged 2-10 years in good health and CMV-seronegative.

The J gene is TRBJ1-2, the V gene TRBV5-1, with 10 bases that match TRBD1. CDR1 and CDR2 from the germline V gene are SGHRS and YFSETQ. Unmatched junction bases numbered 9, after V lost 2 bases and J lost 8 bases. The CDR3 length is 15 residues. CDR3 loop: CASSFPGTGVGGYTF. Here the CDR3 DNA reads TGCGCCAGCAGCTTTCCCGGGACAGGGGTAGGCGGCTACACCTTC.

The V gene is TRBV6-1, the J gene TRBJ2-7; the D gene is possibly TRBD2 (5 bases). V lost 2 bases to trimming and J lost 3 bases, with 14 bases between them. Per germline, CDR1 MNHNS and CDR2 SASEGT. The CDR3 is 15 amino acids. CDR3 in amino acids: CASSESGNKHYEQYF. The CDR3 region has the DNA TGTGCCAGCAGTGAAAGCGGAAATAAACACTACGAGCAGTACTTC.

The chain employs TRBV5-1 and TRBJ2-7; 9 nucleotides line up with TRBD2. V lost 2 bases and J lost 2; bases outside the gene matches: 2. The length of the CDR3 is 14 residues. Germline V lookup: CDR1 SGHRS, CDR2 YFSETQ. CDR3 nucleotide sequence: TGCGCCAGCAGCTTCCTAGCGGGAACCTACGAGCAGTACTTC. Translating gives CASSFLAGTYEQYF.

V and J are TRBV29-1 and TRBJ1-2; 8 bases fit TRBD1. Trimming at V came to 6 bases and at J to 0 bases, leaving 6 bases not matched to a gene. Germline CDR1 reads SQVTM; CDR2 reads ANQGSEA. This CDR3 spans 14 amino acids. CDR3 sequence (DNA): TGCAGCGTAGGACAGGGTATGGCTAACTATGGCTACACCTTC. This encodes CSVGQGMANYGYTF.

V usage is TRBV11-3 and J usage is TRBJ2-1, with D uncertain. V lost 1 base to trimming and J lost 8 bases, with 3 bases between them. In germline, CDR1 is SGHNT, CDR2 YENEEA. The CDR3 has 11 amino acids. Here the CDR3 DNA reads TGTGCCAGCAGCTTAGCGGATGAGCAGTTCTTC. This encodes CASSLADEQFF.

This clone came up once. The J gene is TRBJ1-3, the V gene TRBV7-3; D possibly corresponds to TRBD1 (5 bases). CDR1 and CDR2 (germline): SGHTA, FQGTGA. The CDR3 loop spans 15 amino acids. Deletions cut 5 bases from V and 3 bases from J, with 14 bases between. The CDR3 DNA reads TGTGCCAGCAGCCCCCGGGGCGGGAGTGGAAACACCATATATTTT. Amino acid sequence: CASSPRGGSGNTIYF.

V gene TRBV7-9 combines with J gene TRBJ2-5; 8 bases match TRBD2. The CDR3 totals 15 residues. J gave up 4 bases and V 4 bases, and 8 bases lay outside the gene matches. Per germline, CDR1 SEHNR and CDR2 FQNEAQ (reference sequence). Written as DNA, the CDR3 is TGTGCCAGCAGCTCCCGAGCGGGGGAGACAGAGACCCAGTACTTC. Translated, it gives CASSSRAGETETQYF.

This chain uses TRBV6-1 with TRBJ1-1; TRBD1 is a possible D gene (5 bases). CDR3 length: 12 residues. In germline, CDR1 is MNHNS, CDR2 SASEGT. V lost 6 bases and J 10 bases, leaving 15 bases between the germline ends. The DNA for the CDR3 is TGTGCCAGCAGCCCCGGGGGGACGTCAGCTTTCTTT. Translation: CASSPGGTSAFF.

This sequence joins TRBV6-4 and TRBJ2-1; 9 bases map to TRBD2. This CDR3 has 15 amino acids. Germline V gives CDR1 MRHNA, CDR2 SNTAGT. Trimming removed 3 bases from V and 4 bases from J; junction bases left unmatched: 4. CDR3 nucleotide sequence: TGTGCCAGCAGTGAGCGGGAGGGCCTATACAATGAGCAGTTCTTC. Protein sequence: CASSEREGLYNEQFF.

DNA for the CDR3: TGTGCCAGCAGCGCCTCTAGCGGAGCATACAATGAGCAGTTCTTC. Amino acid sequence: CASSASSGAYNEQFF. V gene TRBV9 combines with J gene TRBJ2-1; TRBD2 aligns across 7 bases. This CDR3 contains 15 residues. The germline CDR1 and CDR2 sequences are SGDLS and YYNGEE. V trimming: 3 bases; J trimming: 4 bases; junction bases outside the gene matches: 7.

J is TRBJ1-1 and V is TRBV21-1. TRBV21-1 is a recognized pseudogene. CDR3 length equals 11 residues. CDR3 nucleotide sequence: TGTGCCAGCAGCAACGACACTGAAGCTTTCTTT. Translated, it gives CASSNDTEAFF.

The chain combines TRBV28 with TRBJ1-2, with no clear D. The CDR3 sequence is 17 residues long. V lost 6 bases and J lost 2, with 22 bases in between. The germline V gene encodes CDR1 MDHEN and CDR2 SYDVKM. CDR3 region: CASRAGVVSFPNYGYTF. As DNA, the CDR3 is TGTGCCAGCAGGGCCGGGGTGGTTAGTTTTCCGAACTATGGCTACACCTTC.

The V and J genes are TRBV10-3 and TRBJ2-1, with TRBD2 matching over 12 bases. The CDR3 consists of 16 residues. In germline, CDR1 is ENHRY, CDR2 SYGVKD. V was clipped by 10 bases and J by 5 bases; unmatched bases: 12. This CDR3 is CATSGGGLAGNNEQFF. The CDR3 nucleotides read TGTGCCACCTCGGGGGGGGGACTAGCGGGTAACAATGAGCAGTTCTTC.

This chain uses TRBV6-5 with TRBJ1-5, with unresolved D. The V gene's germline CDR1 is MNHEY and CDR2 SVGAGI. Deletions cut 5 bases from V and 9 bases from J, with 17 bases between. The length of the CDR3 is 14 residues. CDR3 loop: CASSEQVTSPPQHF. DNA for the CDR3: TGTGCCAGCAGTGAGCAGGTTACCTCTCCGCCCCAGCATTTT.

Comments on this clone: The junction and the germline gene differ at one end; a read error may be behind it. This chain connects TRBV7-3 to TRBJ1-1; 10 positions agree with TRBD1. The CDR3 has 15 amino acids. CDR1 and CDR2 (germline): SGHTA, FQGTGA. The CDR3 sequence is CASSLIGQGDTEAFF. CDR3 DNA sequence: TGTGCCAGCAGTTTAATTGGACAGGGGGACACTGAAGCTTTCTTT. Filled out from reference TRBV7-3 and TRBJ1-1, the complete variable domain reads GAGVSQTPSNKVTEKGKYVELRCDPISGHTALYWYRQSLGQGPEFLIYFQGTGAADDSGLPNDRFFAVRPEGSVSTLKIQRTERGDSAVYLCASSLIGQGDTEAFFGQGTRLTVV.

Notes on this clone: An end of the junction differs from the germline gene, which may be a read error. Here the CDR3 reads CSSSSGRGGDQPQHF. In nucleotides, the CDR3 is TGTTCCAGCAGCTCTGGCAGGGGAGGGGATCAGCCCCAGCATTTT. The chain recombines TRBV7-9 with TRBJ1-5, with a weak D call TRBD1 (6 bases). Germline V gene sequence: CDR1 SEHNR, CDR2 FQNEAQ (reference sequence). CDR3 length: 15 residues.

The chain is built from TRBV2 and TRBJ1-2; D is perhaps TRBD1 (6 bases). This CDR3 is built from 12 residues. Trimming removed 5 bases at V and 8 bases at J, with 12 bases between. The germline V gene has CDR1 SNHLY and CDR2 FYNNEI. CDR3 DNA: TGTGCCAGCAGTCAGGGGTGGGGAGGCTACACCTTC. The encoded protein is CASSQGWGGYTF. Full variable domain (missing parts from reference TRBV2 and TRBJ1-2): EPEVTQTPSHQVTQMGQEVILRCVPISNHLYFYWYRQILGQKVEFLVSFYNNEISEKSEIFDDQFSVERPDGSNFTLKIRSTKLEDSAMYFCASSQGWGGYTFGSGTRLTVV.

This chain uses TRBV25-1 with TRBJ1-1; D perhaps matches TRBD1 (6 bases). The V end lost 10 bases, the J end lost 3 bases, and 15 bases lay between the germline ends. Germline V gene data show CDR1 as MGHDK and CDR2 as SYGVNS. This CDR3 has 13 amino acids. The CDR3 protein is CATTGQGYTEAFF. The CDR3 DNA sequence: TGTGCCACCACCGGGCAGGGGTACACTGAAGCTTTCTTT.

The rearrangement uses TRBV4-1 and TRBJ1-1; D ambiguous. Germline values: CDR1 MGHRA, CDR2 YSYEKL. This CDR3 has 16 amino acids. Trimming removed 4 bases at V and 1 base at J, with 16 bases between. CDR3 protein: CASSPLAEFTNTEAFF. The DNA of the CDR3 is TGCGCCAGCAGCCCCCTCGCGGAATTTACGAACACTGAAGCTTTCTTT.

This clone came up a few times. The CDR3, as DNA: TGCAGCGTCCCCCGGGACGGGAGCTACGAGCAGTACTTC. Translated, it gives CSVPRDGSYEQYF. The chain is built from TRBV29-1 and TRBJ2-7; possibly TRBD2 for D (6 bases). The CDR3 covers 13 residues. Germline V CDR1 and CDR2: SQVTM, ANQGSEA. The V end was cut by 6 bases, the J end by 3 bases, with 15 bases between.

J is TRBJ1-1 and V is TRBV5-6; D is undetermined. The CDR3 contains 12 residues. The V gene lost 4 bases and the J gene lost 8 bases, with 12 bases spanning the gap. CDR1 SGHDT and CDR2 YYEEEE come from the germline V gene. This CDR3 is CASSPSSGEAFF. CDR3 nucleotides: TGTGCCAGCAGCCCCTCAAGCGGAGAAGCTTTCTTT.

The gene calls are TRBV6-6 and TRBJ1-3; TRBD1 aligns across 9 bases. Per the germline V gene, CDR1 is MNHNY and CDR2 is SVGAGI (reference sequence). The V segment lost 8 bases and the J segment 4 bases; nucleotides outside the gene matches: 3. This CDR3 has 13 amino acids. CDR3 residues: CASDRGTGNTIYF. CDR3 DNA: TGTGCCAGCGACAGGGGGACAGGAAACACCATATATTTT.

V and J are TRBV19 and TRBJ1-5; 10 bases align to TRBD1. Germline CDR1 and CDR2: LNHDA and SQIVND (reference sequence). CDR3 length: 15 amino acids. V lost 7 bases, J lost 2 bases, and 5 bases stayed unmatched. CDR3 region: CASTMGTGGNQPQHF. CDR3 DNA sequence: TGTGCCAGTACCATGGGGACAGGGGGCAATCAGCCCCAGCATTTT.

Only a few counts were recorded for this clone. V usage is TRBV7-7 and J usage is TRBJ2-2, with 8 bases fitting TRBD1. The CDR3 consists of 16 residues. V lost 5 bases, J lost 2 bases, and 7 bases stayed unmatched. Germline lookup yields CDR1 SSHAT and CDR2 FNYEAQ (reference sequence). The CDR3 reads CASSRTQGVNTGELFF. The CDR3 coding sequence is TGTGCCAGCAGCCGAACACAGGGGGTTAACACCGGGGAGCTGTTTTTT.

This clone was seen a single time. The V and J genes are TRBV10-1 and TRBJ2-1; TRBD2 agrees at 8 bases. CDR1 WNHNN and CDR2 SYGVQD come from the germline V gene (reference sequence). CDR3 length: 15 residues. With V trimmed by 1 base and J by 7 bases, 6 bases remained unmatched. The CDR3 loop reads CASSEFSGGPNEQFF. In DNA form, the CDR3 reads TGCGCCAGCAGTGAGTTCTCGGGAGGGCCGAATGAGCAGTTCTTC.

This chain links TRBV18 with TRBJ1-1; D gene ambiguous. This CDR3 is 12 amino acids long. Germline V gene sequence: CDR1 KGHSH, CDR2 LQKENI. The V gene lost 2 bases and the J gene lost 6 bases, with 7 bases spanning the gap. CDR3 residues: CASSPDLAEAFF. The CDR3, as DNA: TGTGCCAGCTCACCAGACTTGGCTGAAGCTTTCTTT.